This passage covers 26 T cell receptor beta chains from one sample sequenced in a study of human T cells and chemical hapten exposure. Sample time point: healthy volunteer bleed at 2 weeks. Total RNA was extracted from unfractionated whole blood. TCRdb used MiXCR to reprocess the RACE reads, holding one entry per CDR3 protein. The repertoire has some 50,000 distinct CDR3 sequences, about 3.9% of them found once; the top ten carry 1.6%. Sequenced input: whole blood. Receptor source: a female donor in good health. Some clones in this sample may be carry-over from other donors' samples.

The chain is built from TRBV7-2 and TRBJ2-1; TRBD1 agrees at 9 bases. Germline V gene sequence: CDR1 SGHTA, CDR2 FQGNSA. This CDR3 is built from 15 residues. Trimming at V came to 5 bases and at J to 7 bases, leaving 9 bases not matched to a gene. The CDR3 region is CASSGQGPGGNEQFF. The CDR3 nucleotides are TGTGCCAGCAGCGGACAGGGGCCCGGGGGGAATGAGCAGTTCTTC.

This clonotype was detected many times. The chain joins TRBV2 to TRBJ2-5, with D perhaps matching TRBD2 (5 bases). The germline V and J ends were trimmed by 3 bases and 1 base, with 9 bases remaining between them. The CDR3 totals 14 residues. Germline values: CDR1 SNHLY, CDR2 FYNNEI. CDR3 in DNA: TGTGCCAGCAGTGAGTGGAGCGGCCAAGAGACCCAGTACTTC. This encodes CASSEWSGQETQYF. Full variable domain (missing parts from reference TRBV2 and TRBJ2-5): EPEVTQTPSHQVTQMGQEVILRCVPISNHLYFYWYRQILGQKVEFLVSFYNNEISEKSEIFDDQFSVERPDGSNFTLKIRSTKLEDSAMYFCASSEWSGQETQYFGPGTRLLVL.

This clonotype was detected ten times or more. J is TRBJ2-7 and V is TRBV6-5; 7 nucleotides line up with TRBD2. Germline values: CDR1 MNHEY, CDR2 SVGAGI. V trimming: 6 bases; J trimming: 2 bases; junction bases outside the gene matches: 4. This CDR3 region has 13 residues. CDR3 DNA: TGTGCCAGCAGCGCTGGACTAGCCTACGAGCAGTACTTC. Translated: CASSAGLAYEQYF.

This clonotype came up many times. The genes are TRBV6-5 and TRBJ1-3; 7 bases align to TRBD1. The J segment lost 1 base and the V segment lost 6 bases, leaving 3 bases of the junction unmatched. The V gene's germline CDR1 is MNHEY and CDR2 SVGAGI. The CDR3 has 14 residues. This CDR3 reads CASRPTGSGNTIYF. CDR3 DNA sequence: TGTGCCAGCAGACCGACAGGGTCTGGAAACACCATATATTTT.

This clonotype was recorded a few times. The junction does not match germline at one end; this may be a read error. This sequence joins TRBV7-7 and TRBJ2-5; D possibly matches TRBD1 or TRBD2 (5 bases each). Germline V gives CDR1 SSHAT, CDR2 FNYEAQ (reference sequence). The CDR3 runs to 13 residues. CDR3 amino acids: CASSRDVSETQYF. As DNA, the CDR3 is TGTGCTAGCAGCCGGGACGTGAGTGAGACCCAGTACTTC.

The V and J genes are TRBV18 and TRBJ2-6, with a possible D match to TRBD1 (5 bases). This CDR3 comprises 18 residues. The germline V and J ends were trimmed by 4 bases and 3 bases, with 19 bases remaining between them. CDR1 and CDR2 (germline): KGHSH, LQKENI. The CDR3 sequence: CASSRDSRNSFGANVLTF. CDR3 bases: TGTGCCAGCTCACGTGACAGTCGCAACTCCTTTGGGGCCAACGTCCTGACTTTC. The full variable domain, with the rest looked up from reference TRBV18 and TRBJ2-6, is NAGVMQNPRHLVRRRGQEARLRCSPMKGHSHVYWYRQLPEEGLKFMVYLQKENIIDESGMPKERFSAEFPKEGPSILRIQQVVRGDSAAYFCASSRDSRNSFGANVLTFGAGSRLTVL.

This clonotype has at least ten counts. The V call is TRBV12-3 or TRBV12-4, the J call TRBJ1-1, with D tentatively TRBD1 (6 bases). Trimming removed 4 bases at V and 10 bases at J, with 19 bases between. The CDR3 contains 14 residues. CDR3: CASSSETGSGGAFF. CDR3 nucleotide sequence: TGTGCCAGCAGTTCTGAGACAGGATCCGGCGGAGCTTTCTTT.

Many counts were recorded for this clonotype. V and J are TRBV28 and TRBJ2-4; D remains unclear. Trimming shortened V by 2 bases and J by 0 bases, and 8 bases separated the two germline ends. Germline V gives CDR1 MDHEN, CDR2 SYDVKM. This CDR3 region has 15 residues. This chain's CDR3 is CASSLGKVAKNIQYF. CDR3 nucleotide sequence: TGTGCCAGCAGTTTAGGCAAGGTAGCCAAAAACATTCAGTACTTC.

This clonotype showed up many times. The chain links TRBV12-3 or TRBV12-4 to TRBJ1-4; D remains ambiguous. This CDR3 spans 14 amino acids. Trimming left V 2 bases short and J 11 bases short, with 15 bases between. The CDR3 loop reads CASSLRAEGRKLFF. The CDR3 DNA follows: TGTGCCAGCAGTTTACGGGCCGAGGGTCGGAAACTGTTTTTT.

This clonotype was seen repeatedly, ten times or more. This sequence joins TRBV24-1 and TRBJ2-6; D is possibly TRBD1 (6 bases). Germline CDR1 KGHDR, CDR2 SFDVKD. Trimming stripped 0 bases from V and 0 bases from J, with 14 bases between. The CDR3 has 19 amino acids. CDR3 DNA: TGTGCCACCAGTGATTTGAAAAAGGGACACCCCTCTGGGGCCAACGTCCTGACTTTC. This encodes CATSDLKKGHPSGANVLTF.

This clonotype was counted only a few times. The chain has TRBV5-6 and TRBJ1-2; no definite D call. Deletions cut 5 bases from V and 3 bases from J, with 14 bases between. This CDR3 region has 14 residues. Germline values: CDR1 SGHDT, CDR2 YYEEEE. Here the CDR3 reads CASRPRGGDYGYTF. CDR3 coding DNA: TGTGCCAGCAGGCCCCGGGGTGGCGACTATGGCTACACCTTC.

In this sample, this clonotype turned up many times. This CDR3 is CASSQEIGTGEKLFF. The CDR3 DNA follows: TGTGCCAGCAGCCAAGAAATCGGGACAGGAGAAAAACTGTTTTTT. This chain joins TRBV4-2 and TRBJ1-4; 8 bases fit TRBD1. Germline V lookup: CDR1 LGHNA, CDR2 YNFKEQ. V lost 0 bases, J lost 8 bases, and 5 bases stayed unmatched. CDR3 size: 15 residues.

In this sample, this clonotype turned up many times. The V call is TRBV27, the J call TRBJ2-3; 10 positions match TRBD2. Per germline, CDR1 MNHEY and CDR2 SMNVEV (reference sequence). The V and J ends lost 4 bases and 4 bases, in that order; junction bases with no gene match: 5. The CDR3 sequence is 15 residues long. For the CDR3, the DNA is TGTGCCAGCAGTTCCAGCGGGGGGGCGGCAGATACGCAGTATTTT. Its translation: CASSSSGGAADTQYF.

There are many counts of this clonotype. V is TRBV12-5 and J is TRBJ2-1; D could derive from TRBD1 or TRBD2 (5 bases each). Trimming stripped 3 bases from V and 6 bases from J, with 15 bases between. The CDR3 sequence is 15 residues long. Germline CDR1 reads LGHNT; CDR2 reads FRNRAP. Written as DNA, the CDR3 is TGTGCTAGTGGTTTAATCGGGCAGGGAGTCAATGAGCAGTTCTTC. It codes for CASGLIGQGVNEQFF.

With regard to this clonotype: The germline gene is not matched at one end of the junction; a read error may be the cause. V gene TRBV11-1 combines with J gene TRBJ2-7; D perhaps matches TRBD2 (5 bases). Germline CDR1 and CDR2: SGHAT and FQDESV (reference sequence). The CDR3 runs to 15 residues. The CDR3 nucleotides are TGTGCCAGCAGCTTAGCGCTAGCTAGAGCCTACGAGCAGCACTTC. Protein product: CASSLALARAYEQHF. Full variable domain (rest looked up from reference TRBV11-1 and TRBJ2-7): EAEVAQSPRYKITEKSQAVAFWCDPISGHATLYWYRQILGQGPELLVQFQDESVVDDSQLPKDRFSAERLKGVDSTLKIQPAELGDSAMYLCASSLALARAYEQHFGPGTRLTVT.

This clonotype has just a few counts. The chain recombines TRBV6-2 or TRBV6-3 with TRBJ1-6, with no clear D. The germline V and J ends were trimmed by 0 bases and 7 bases, with 10 bases remaining between them. The CDR3 is made up of 15 amino acids. CDR1 MNHEY and CDR2 SVGEGT come from the germline V gene. For the CDR3, the DNA is TGTGCCAGCAGTTACTCGTGGGAGAGGAATTCACCCCTCCACTTT. It encodes CASSYSWERNSPLHF.

This chain uses TRBV5-1 with TRBJ1-6; 10 bases align to TRBD1. This CDR3 contains 14 residues. Per germline, CDR1 SGHRS and CDR2 YFSETQ. Trimming at V came to 4 bases and at J to 8 bases, leaving 3 bases not matched to a gene. As DNA, the CDR3 is TGCGCCAGCAGCCAAGGACAGGGGGATTCACCCCTCCACTTT. It yields the protein CASSQGQGDSPLHF.

This clonotype was counted ten times or more. The V call is TRBV28, the J call TRBJ2-5, with 10 bases matching TRBD1. Germline values: CDR1 MDHEN, CDR2 SYDVKM. The CDR3 totals 17 residues. V lost 6 bases to trimming and J lost 0 bases; unmatched junction nucleotides: 10. The CDR3 loop reads CASRPNPGQGNQETQYF. In nucleotides, the CDR3 is TGTGCCAGCAGGCCTAACCCGGGACAGGGGAACCAAGAGACCCAGTACTTC.

This clonotype came up many times. This sequence joins TRBV20-1 and TRBJ1-5; possible D gene TRBD1, 6 bases. From germline, CDR1 is DFQATT and CDR2 SNEGSKA (reference sequence). The CDR3 covers 14 residues. V lost 0 bases to trimming and J lost 5 bases, with 11 bases between them. The CDR3 nucleotides read TGCAGTGCTAGAGATCTGGGGGGCGATCAGCCCCAGCATTTT. Amino acid sequence: CSARDLGGDQPQHF.

This clonotype was seen at least ten times. The rearrangement uses TRBV20-1 and TRBJ2-1, with TRBD1 matching over 8 bases. The J segment lost 6 bases and the V segment lost 5 bases, leaving 12 bases of the junction unmatched. This CDR3 contains 15 residues. Germline V gene lookup returns CDR1 DFQATT and CDR2 SNEGSKA (reference sequence). CDR3 bases: TGCAGTGCTCGAAACACAGGGGGGTCCGGCAATGAGCAGTTCTTC. Translating gives CSARNTGGSGNEQFF.

This clonotype was detected ten times or more. V and J are TRBV5-1 and TRBJ2-1; D may match TRBD1 or TRBD2 (5 bases each). V was shortened by 4 bases and J by 5 bases, with 13 bases between the two germline ends. Germline lookup yields CDR1 SGHRS and CDR2 YFSETQ. The CDR3 runs to 14 residues. Here the CDR3 DNA reads TGCGCCAGCAGCCTTGAGGGGTACCACAATGAGCAGTTCTTC. Its translation: CASSLEGYHNEQFF.

In this sample, this clonotype turned up many times. The CDR3 DNA reads TGCGCCAGCAGCGGGGGACAGGGGGCGGAAAAACTGTTTTTT. As protein: CASSGGQGAEKLFF. The chain joins TRBV5-1 to TRBJ1-4; TRBD1 agrees at 12 bases. The CDR3 sequence is 14 residues long. CDR1 is SGHRS and CDR2 is YFSETQ in the germline V gene. V shed 4 bases and J 8 bases; nucleotides not matched to a gene: 3.

This clonotype appeared many times. The J gene is TRBJ2-5, the V gene TRBV7-6, with TRBD1 matching 10 bases. Germline V gives CDR1 SGHVS, CDR2 FNYEAQ. Trimming took 2 bases from V and 9 from J; bases not matched to a gene: 9. CDR3 length equals 15 residues. The CDR3: CASSLRQGALVAQYF. CDR3 nucleotides: TGTGCCAGCAGCTTACGACAGGGGGCGCTTGTGGCCCAGTACTTC.

This clonotype was counted a few times. The chain recombines TRBV4-3 with TRBJ1-2; the match to TRBD1 covers 7 bases. Losses at the gene ends were 1 base for V and 4 bases for J; bases not matched to a gene: 6. CDR3 length: 15 residues. The germline V gene has CDR1 LGHNA and CDR2 YSLEER. The CDR3 loop reads CASSQGDRASYGYTF. Written as DNA, the CDR3 is TGCGCCAGCAGCCAAGGCGACAGGGCTTCCTATGGCTACACCTTC.

A few counts support this clonotype. V gene TRBV6-5 combines with J gene TRBJ2-2, with 8 bases matching TRBD2. This CDR3 contains 14 residues. J gave up 3 bases and V 6 bases, and 3 bases lay outside the gene matches. Germline CDR1 MNHEY, CDR2 SVGAGI. CDR3 bases: TGTGCCAGCAGCCGGGGGGGTTACACCGGGGAGCTGTTTTTT. As protein: CASSRGGYTGELFF.

This clonotype was counted many times. The genes are TRBV5-1 and TRBJ1-1; TRBD1 aligns across 7 bases. This CDR3 has 17 amino acids. Germline V gene data show CDR1 as SGHRS and CDR2 as YFSETQ. J lost 2 bases, V lost 4 bases, and 14 bases had no gene match. In DNA, the CDR3 is TGCGCCAGCAGCGGGCCGGTCTTAAGGGACAGCAACACTGAAGCTTTCTTT. Amino acids: CASSGPVLRDSNTEAFF.